This record looks at one T cell receptor beta chain sequence and its context. The antigen it recognizes is unknown. The record has no base qualities; no much larger clone is one base away. V loses 0 bases, J loses 7 bases, and the germline ends lie 17 bases apart. CDR3 length: 16 amino acids, cysteine to phenylalanine. Only CDR3 DNA remains: 48 bases, in frame from the first base. For CDR1 and CDR2, the germline V gene lists SGHRS and YFSETQ. The sample is drawn from a study of post-analysis software for immune sequencing data (dated by TCRdb to between 2015 and 2017). Background on the whole study: Recorded disease courses included relapsing-remitting, secondary progressive and progressive-relapsing multiple sclerosis, with some patients lacking subtype annotation. The patient repertoires were set against roughly eleven previously published healthy control repertoires from donors whose ages ranged from roughly 6 to 27 years. A subset of samples was prepared in parallel using single-end sample barcoding, then pooled and co-amplified after Illumina adapter ligation.

To demonstrate the VDJtools post-analysis software, the study profiled TCR beta repertoires from the peripheral blood of about 13 young patients with multiple sclerosis. The multiple sclerosis patients were children and adolescents between roughly 6 and 17 years of age. The protocol used for the library was PCR. The reads were generated on an Illumina HiSeq 2500. To reduce PCR and sequencing biases, unique molecular identifiers were incorporated into the TCR beta cDNA libraries. Around 500,000 cDNA molecules were obtained for every 1 to 10 million input T cells, so each molecule roughly corresponded to one T cell. The same protocol used for the earlier healthy control dataset was applied to prepare and sequence the patient libraries. Within a given batch, samples were prepared together, multiplexed and sequenced on the same HiSeq lane. The authors' analysis ran thus. MIGEC handled the raw barcoded reads, throwing out single-read molecular identifier groups before consensus assembly and CDR3 extraction. Clonotype tables were post-analysed with VDJtools, and diversity was normalized by down-sampling all datasets to the smallest sample size. In repertoire overlap clustering, CDR3 amino acid sequences, but not nucleotide sequences, were matched to correct batch-related cross-sample contamination. In-frame beta chains were kept once TCRdb had trimmed the public reads at Q25 with fastp and called clones with MiXCR. Entries that share a CDR3 protein sequence are merged under the most common genes and DNA. The V and J calls shown here were made by TCRdb, not taken from the authors' results. For this sample the table gives hundreds of thousands of distinct CDR3 sequences, of which around 40% were detected only once. Around an eighth of the sample is taken by the ten largest.

Study-level results and caveats: Strong co-clustering of samples prepared in the same batch was shown by direct clustering with F measure, prompting a batch-effect correction. Significantly higher frequencies in patients than in controls were found for about 5 TRBV segments, including TRBV5-6, TRBV5-1 and TRBV20-1. Significantly lower normalized Chao1 diversity was found in multiple sclerosis patients than in controls, suggesting substantial peripheral T-cell clonal expansion. The control group was slightly older than the multiple sclerosis patient group.

This chain is built from TRBV5-1 and TRBJ2-1; TRBD2 could be the D gene, as 7 bases match. The sequenced material came from blood. The receptor was derived from a girl aged 10-17 years with multiple sclerosis. For the CDR3, the sequence is CASSLGSGGRGNEQFF. The DNA reads TGCGCCAGCAGCTTGGGATCGGGGGGCAGAGGGAATGAGCAGTTCTTC.